This T cell receptor beta chain stems from a study of Ad26.COV2.S vaccination and SARS-CoV-2 variants. Turning to the study itself: The vaccine Ad26.COV2.S was put into the muscle once, or twice with 56 days between.

This CDR3 is 12 amino acids long. V was trimmed by 6 bases and J by 5 bases, leaving 8 bases between them. Germline CDR1 and CDR2: SNHLY and FYNNEI. The treatment: about 20 received Ad26.COV2.S at low or high dose, single or two shots; several received placebo; per-sample allocation not given. Sampling happened 63 days after the first vaccine or placebo injection. Spike of the Wuhan-strain SARS-CoV-2 was expressed by an Ad26 vector, which formed the vaccine. Findings and limits, study-wide: Substantial breadth in spike-specific CD8+ and CD4+ T cell responses was reportedly seen after vaccination.

Assay used: immunoSEQ multiplex PCR; TCRdb lists only in-frame clones, some missing. The sample carries roughly 510,000 clones, 70% to 90% recorded once. Notes on this clone: Its antigen remains unknown.

This specimen was peripheral blood, taken in a trial of Ad26.COV2.S vaccine versus placebo. The receptor comes from a person between 18 and 65 years old who received the Ad26.COV2.S COVID-19 vaccine or a placebo. The chain combines TRBV2 with TRBJ1-5; no clear D. CDR3 region: CASRTVDQPQHF. In DNA, the CDR3 is TGTGCCAGCAGGACGGTTGATCAGCCCCAGCATTTT. The variable domain in full, with the rest retrieved from reference TRBV2 and TRBJ1-5, is EPEVTQTPSHQVTQMGQEVILRCVPISNHLYFYWYRQILGQKVEFLVSFYNNEISEKSEIFDDQFSVERPDGSNFTLKIRSTKLEDSAMYFCASRTVDQPQHFGDGTRLSIL.